This T cell receptor (beta chain) is drawn from a study of shared clonotypes between healthy human individuals. Method: immunoSEQ multiplex PCR; TCRdb's copy keeps in-frame clones and lacks some. The sample contains 2 million to 2.5 million clones, over 90% of which appear only once. General observations from the study: Some clonotypes were shared by all four sorted-subset donors, while others were not shared. The non-shared ones had lower generation probabilities than the shared ones. Incompleteness in sorted-subset sequencing, despite large depth, was shown by rarefaction.

Those who donated were healthy HIV-negative adults, with no recent acute infections or vaccinations reported. The V gene lost 2 bases and the J gene lost 1 base, with 9 bases spanning the gap. The CDR3 totals 14 residues. CDR1 and CDR2 from the germline V gene are SGHRS and YFSETQ. As for this clone: As yet, its antigen is unknown.

The J gene is TRBJ2-5, the V gene TRBV5-1; no firm D call. This TCR came from a man aged 18 to 29 in good health. Some clones in this sample may be carry-over from other donors' samples. The specimen was naive CD4+ T cells from PBMCs. Subset given: CD45RA+ positively selected. The CDR3 here is CASSFYQVQETQYF. Here the CDR3 DNA reads TGCGCCAGCAGCTTTTATCAGGTCCAAGAGACCCAGTACTTC.